A single T cell receptor beta chain is shown here with its context. Its antigen is still unknown. Base qualities are not recorded, but no much larger clone differs from it by a single base. The data were taken from a study of shared clonotypes between healthy human individuals (dated by TCRdb to the early 2020s). At the level of the whole study: A couple of women and a few men aged 18 to 49 years were included in the cohort. Per donor, three plates each were used for CD4 naive and CD4 memory, two for CD8 naive, and one for CD8 memory. To estimate repertoire size and how much clonotype sharing occurs between individuals, the study deeply sequenced the blood TCR repertoires of roughly 5 healthy adults. To increase sequencing depth and limit assay-specific biases, TCR repertoire library preparation and sequencing were carried out by different laboratories using diverse techniques. Between about 0.94 and 8.9 billion PBMCs per donor were obtained by leukapheresis. What the study reported, not specific to this receptor: Rarefaction of sorted-subset datasets indicated incomplete sequencing despite the large sequencing depth. Based on pairwise subsampling, the degree of clonotype sharing among donors was expected to be affected by sequencing depth. Because the study included a small number of donors, the genetic and exposure-history diversity represented was limited. Higher generation probabilities were observed for clonotypes shared by all four sorted-subset donors than for non-shared clonotypes. Only blood was sampled, and tissue TCR repertoires likely differ from those in blood. Across several donors, about 5.2% of naive CD4, over 3% of naive CD8, under 2.5% of memory CD4, and roughly 0.4% of memory CD8 clonotypes were shared. Naive subsets generally had larger estimated clonotype richness than memory subsets did.

TCR CDR3 regions were amplified from genomic DNA by multiplex PCR using the deep immunoSEQ assay. For each cell subset, the extracted genomic DNA was distributed evenly across all wells of several immunoSEQ 96-well plates, and each plate served as one replicate. For sorted subsets, each replicate PCR was loaded with around 200 ng genomic DNA, equivalent to 25,000 to 35,000 T cell genomes. Purified libraries were quantified with a Qubit 3.0 fluorometer, sized on a Bioanalyzer 2100, and re-quantified with the KAPA Library Quantification kit. A separate single-read 150-cycle Illumina NextSeq 550 flow cell was used to sequence each immunoSEQ 96-well plate. The study's own analysis went as follows. Because the immunoSEQ output held only junctional sequences and lacked quality scores, the filtering could not match the filtering applied to full-length reads. To assign V/J genes and CDR3, sequences were annotated using PyIR, a Python wrapper for IgBLAST v1.9, with IMGT germline references. Reads were removed for weak V/J assignments (E-value above 1e-6), missing CDR3, stop codons, out-of-frame junctions, or ambiguous translated residues. A V3J clonotype was defined by an identical inferred V gene, J gene, and CDR3 amino acid sequence. To compute the percentage overlap between repertoires, the number of shared unique clonotypes was divided by the size of the smaller repertoire. Three approaches were used to assess repertoire richness: RTK rarefaction, the Chao1 estimator, and Recon v2.1 estimates of unobserved clonotypes. For all TCRbeta clonotypes obtained by the gDNA method from a handful of donors, generation probabilities were computed with OLGA. TCRdb re-hosts the immuneACCESS table, in-frame sequences only. Its copies lack some clones; in the studies checked, an unresolved V gene accounts for under half of them, and the cause for the rest is not known. The V and J calls and clone size come from that table; D and trimming were worked out from the DNA. For this sample there are about 2.4 million clones; 93% appear just once. The ten top clones hold 0.36% of the sample.

Donors were healthy HIV-negative adults with no recently reported acute infections or vaccinations. Only Caucasian adults living in Nashville, Tennessee, USA were represented among the donors. CD4+ T cells were enriched through magnetic negative selection, after which naive cells were positively selected on CD45RA and the remaining negative fraction served as the memory subset. Blood was collected by leukapheresis, and PBMCs were isolated by Ficoll-Histopaque density gradient centrifugation and then cryopreserved in liquid nitrogen vapor phase. Analytical flow cytometry was used to check the purity and quantity of each magnetically sorted T cell population. From each sorted fraction, genomic DNA was isolated and quantified by UV absorbance on a Nanodrop 2000c. The CDR3 contains 15 residues, cysteine and phenylalanine counted. Just the 45-base CDR3 DNA is kept, in frame starting at base 1. The germline V gene encodes CDR1 SGHRS and CDR2 YFSETQ. Trimmed from V: 4 bases; trimmed from J: 2 bases; junction bases lacking a gene match: 3.

Rearrangement joined TRBV5-1 to TRBJ1-5; 10 central bases correspond to TRBD1. This receptor was obtained from a young man in good health. Some clones in this sample may be carry-over from other donors' samples. What was sequenced was naive CD4+ T cells from PBMCs. Taken with the paper, the label for cell subset or site translates to: CD45RA+ positively selected. The nucleotide sequence is given as TGCGCCAGCAGCCGTGGGACAGGGGGCAATCAGCCCCAGCATTTT. It specifies CASSRGTGGNQPQHF.